This TCR beta chain was sequenced during a study of T cells in Graves' hyperthyroidism and ophthalmopathy. The investigators amplified TCR beta CDR3 regions from RNA transcripts. Initially, a first-round RT-PCR of the TCR CDR3 employed the HTBI primer set. TCRdb recomputed calls from the multiplex PCR reads with MiXCR, one row per CDR3 protein. Of approximately 690,000 distinct CDR3 sequences listed, less than 25% are singletons. Material for sequencing was blood. This TCR derives from a young man with Graves' ophthalmopathy.

CDR3: CASSSSRGSNTGELFF. The CDR3 DNA is TGTGCCAGCAGCTCCTCTCGGGGCAGTAACACCGGGGAGCTGTTTTTT. The chain carries TRBV7-3 and TRBJ2-2; the D call may be TRBD1 or TRBD2 (5 bases each). This CDR3 comprises 16 residues. Germline CDR1 is SGHTA and CDR2 is FQGTGA. The V gene lost 4 bases and the J gene lost 2 bases, with 14 bases spanning the gap.